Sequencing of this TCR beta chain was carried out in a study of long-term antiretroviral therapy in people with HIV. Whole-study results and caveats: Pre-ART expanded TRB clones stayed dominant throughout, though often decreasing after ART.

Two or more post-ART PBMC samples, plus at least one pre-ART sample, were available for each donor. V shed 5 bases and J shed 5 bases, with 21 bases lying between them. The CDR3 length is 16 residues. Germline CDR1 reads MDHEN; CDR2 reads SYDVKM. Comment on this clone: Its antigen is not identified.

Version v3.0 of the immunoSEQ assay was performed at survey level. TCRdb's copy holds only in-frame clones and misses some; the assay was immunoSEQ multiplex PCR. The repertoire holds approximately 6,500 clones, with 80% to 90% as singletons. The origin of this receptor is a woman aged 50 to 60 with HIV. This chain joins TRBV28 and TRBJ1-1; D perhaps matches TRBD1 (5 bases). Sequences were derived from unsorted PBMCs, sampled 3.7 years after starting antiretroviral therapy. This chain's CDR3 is CASSPLRTFWETEAFF. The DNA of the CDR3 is TGTGCCAGCAGTCCGCTTAGGACATTTTGGGAGACTGAAGCTTTCTTT.